What follows describes a single T cell receptor (beta chain). Antigen: not known. Cells sorted as Tregs were CD4+, CD25+ and CD127-/low. Germline assignment: CDR1 SGHRS and CDR2 YFSETQ. The CDR3 has 15 residues. V lost 0 bases to trimming and J lost 3 bases, with 13 bases between them. Study findings and constraints: Tumor-infiltrating Treg TCR alpha and beta sequences overlapped most with tumor naive CD4+ T cells, then blood naive.

Constant-region reverse primers amplified full-length variable regions, followed by semi-nested Nested Universal Primer A PCR. TCRdb recomputed calls from the 5' RACE reads with MiXCR, one row per CDR3 protein. In the table there are about 42,000 distinct CDR3 sequences, approximately 22% of which are singletons. This receptor was taken from a female donor with breast cancer. V gene TRBV5-1 combines with J gene TRBJ2-7; D is undetermined. The specimen was Tregs sorted from blood. This CDR3 reads CASSLAGRSNYEQYF. DNA of the CDR3: TGCGCCAGCAGCTTGGCCGGACGGAGTAACTACGAGCAGTACTTC.